Following are 9 T cell receptor beta chains from one sample sequenced in a study of shared clonotypes between healthy human individuals. The table came from immunoSEQ multiplex PCR; TCRdb's copy has only in-frame clones and leaves some out. The profile shows 550,000 to 800,000 clones, 90% of them singletons. What was sequenced was memory CD8+ T cells from PBMCs. Noted subset: CD45RO+ cells pooled with CCR7-negative TemRA cells. These receptors came from a man aged 18 to 29 in good health. Some clones in this sample may be carry-over from other donors' samples.

The chain is built from TRBV27 and TRBJ2-7, with D unresolved. From germline, CDR1 is MNHEY and CDR2 SMNVEV (reference sequence). The CDR3 runs 15 residues. Trimming removed 5 bases from V and 0 bases from J, with 14 bases in between. CDR3 in amino acids: CASSIGHPTSYEQYF. Here the CDR3 DNA reads TGTGCCAGCAGTATAGGTCACCCAACCTCCTACGAGCAGTACTTC.

The V gene is TRBV11-2, the J gene TRBJ2-3; D possibly uses TRBD1 or TRBD2 (5 bases each). V was pared by 1 base and J by 3 bases, with 11 bases between. The CDR3 sequence is 15 residues long. In germline, CDR1 is SGHAT, CDR2 FQNNGV. The CDR3 region is CASSLGGRETDTQYF. CDR3 DNA sequence: TGTGCCAGCAGCTTAGGGGGGAGAGAGACAGATACGCAGTATTTT. The variable domain in full, with the rest retrieved from reference TRBV11-2 and TRBJ2-3, is EAGVAQSPRYKIIEKRQSVAFWCNPISGHATLYWYQQILGQGPKLLIQFQNNGVVDDSQLPKDRFSAERLKGVDSTLKIQPAKLEDSAVYLCASSLGGRETDTQYFGPGTRLTVL.

The chain is built from TRBV27 and TRBJ2-3; D is perhaps TRBD2 (5 bases). The germline V gene has CDR1 MNHEY and CDR2 SMNVEV (reference sequence). The CDR3 has 14 amino acids. Trimming took off 2 bases at V and 3 bases at J, with 9 bases between the two ends. CDR3 region: CASSLIRGTDTQYF. The CDR3 bases are TGTGCCAGCAGTTTAATTCGGGGTACAGATACGCAGTATTTT.

The J gene is TRBJ1-2, the V gene TRBV5-4, with D uncertain. V dropped 3 bases and J dropped 4 bases, with 19 bases sitting between them. This CDR3 spans 16 amino acids. Germline-derived CDR1 and CDR2 are SGHNT and YYREEE (reference sequence). CDR3 sequence: CASSSGLEIGSYGYTF. CDR3 nucleotide sequence: TGTGCCAGCAGCTCCGGTTTGGAGATAGGCAGCTATGGCTACACCTTC.

The rearrangement uses TRBV28 and TRBJ1-5; D gene ambiguous. V was clipped by 6 bases and J by 2 bases, with 14 bases between them. There are 15 residues in the CDR3. Germline V gene sequence: CDR1 MDHEN, CDR2 SYDVKM. The CDR3 bases are TGTGCCAGCAGACCCGACTTAACGGGCAATCAGCCCCAGCATTTT. It specifies CASRPDLTGNQPQHF.

The rearrangement joins TRBV19 to TRBJ1-5, with D unresolved. The CDR3 covers 13 residues. CDR1 LNHDA and CDR2 SQIVND come from the germline V gene (reference sequence). The germline V and J ends were trimmed by 6 bases and 1 base, with 7 bases remaining between them. For the CDR3, the DNA is TGTGCCAGTAGGTCGGGCAGCAATCAGCCCCAGCATTTT. Translating gives CASRSGSNQPQHF.

The chain joins TRBV29-1 to TRBJ2-7; 13 bases agree with TRBD2. The CDR3 has 15 amino acids. CDR1 and CDR2 from the germline V gene are SQVTM and ANQGSEA. Germline trimming cut 5 bases from V and 3 bases from J; bases unmatched to any gene: 7. The CDR3 is CSVSPGTSGNYEQYF. The CDR3 region has the DNA TGCAGCGTTAGCCCCGGGACTAGCGGGAACTACGAGCAGTACTTC.

The V call is TRBV7-9, the J call TRBJ2-1, with TRBD2 matching over 8 bases. Germline values: CDR1 SEHNR, CDR2 FQNEAQ (reference sequence). This CDR3 contains 16 residues. J gave up 4 bases and V 1 base, and 6 bases lay outside the gene matches. Here the CDR3 DNA reads TGTGCCAGCAGCTTAGGGGGTAGCGGGATTTACAATGAGCAGTTCTTC. Residues: CASSLGGSGIYNEQFF. Variable domain in full (rest from reference TRBV7-9 and TRBJ2-1): DTGVSQNPRHKITKRGQNVTFRCDPISEHNRLYWYRQTLGQGPEFLTYFQNEAQLEKSRLLSDRFSAERPKGSFSTLEIQRTEQGDSAMYLCASSLGGSGIYNEQFFGPGTRLTVL.

This chain links TRBV6-1 with TRBJ2-7; 9 bases fit TRBD2. CDR3 length equals 16 residues. Trimming cost V 1 base and J 3 bases; bases outside gene matches: 7. Germline loops: CDR1 MNHNS, CDR2 SASEGT. The CDR3 DNA reads TGTGCCAGCAGTGAAGGGCCAGGTAGCGGGAGCTACGAGCAGTACTTC. It specifies CASSEGPGSGSYEQYF.